This T cell receptor (beta chain) was identified in a study of CD8+CD57+ T cells in acquired aplastic anemia. Turning to the study itself: Average DNA yield from sorted CD4+ and CD8+ cells was about 3 ug.

As to this clonotype: Its antigen is unknown.

Genomic DNA, the template, was used for profiling of the TCR beta VDJ and CDR3. TCRdb recomputed calls from the reads with MiXCR, one row per CDR3 protein. The table includes about 160,000 distinct CDR3 sequences, 71% detected once. This CDR3 contains 15 residues. Unmatched junction bases numbered 3, after V lost 0 bases and J lost 3 bases. Germline values: CDR1 DFQATT, CDR2 SNEGSKA (reference sequence). Findings and caveats of the study: Around 27 was the count of CD8+ CDR3 sequences that patients shared with controls.

Patients picked for sequencing had shown CD8+CD57+ cell expansion detected by flow cytometry. Sampling of blood occurred while the patients had still received no therapy. The specimen sequenced was sorted CD4+, CD8+, or CD8+CD57+ T cells (not recorded which) from PBMCs. V is TRBV20-1 and J is TRBJ2-1; 9 bases fit TRBD2. The sequence was collected from a human donor with aplastic anemia. The CDR3 sequence is CSAREGLAFYNEQFF. CDR3 sequence (DNA): TGCAGTGCTAGAGAGGGACTAGCTTTCTACAATGAGCAGTTCTTC.